The 20 T cell receptor beta chains given below trace back to one sample, sequenced in a study of regulatory T cells in long-lasting Graves disease. Time point given: newly diagnosed GD, antithyroid drugs for less than 3 months. RNA extracted from PBMCs served as the sequencing template. Researchers made TCR beta libraries by using iRepertoire HTBI primers and running Arm-PCR on CDR3 regions. TCRdb processed the multiplex PCR reads anew with MiXCR; each CDR3 protein has one entry. The data hold roughly 260,000 distinct CDR3 sequences, with 15% to 20% observed a single time. In addition, the sample was reused for a study of T cells in Graves' hyperthyroidism and ophthalmopathy.

The material was peripheral blood mononuclear cells (PBMCs), obtained at new diagnosis, from a patient treated with antithyroid drugs. The receptor set was obtained from a woman in her 30s with Graves disease.

This clonotype showed up many times. This chain joins TRBV6-5 and TRBJ1-5; D is possibly TRBD1 (5 bases). Trimming stripped 3 bases from V and 0 bases from J, with 36 bases between. CDR3 length: 24 amino acids. In germline, CDR1 is MNHEY, CDR2 SVGAGI. Here the CDR3 DNA reads TGTGCCAGCAGTTATCCTCTCCCCGGGCTCCTCCCCCCGCCAAGGGGCCTTAGCAATCAGCCCCAGCATTTT. This encodes CASSYPLPGLLPPPRGLSNQPQHF.

To note about this clonotype: Possible read error: a much larger clone is one base away. The rearrangement joins TRBV6-9 to TRBJ1-1, with D perhaps matching TRBD1 (6 bases). CDR3 size: 15 residues. The germline gives CDR1 MNHGY, CDR2 SVAAGI. CDR3 amino acids: CASSYGRDGDTESFF. The CDR3 DNA follows: TGTGCCAGCAGTTACGGGCGGGATGGGGACACTGAATCTTTCTTT.

At least ten counts were recorded for this clonotype. This chain connects TRBV29-1 to TRBJ2-5; TRBD2 is a possible D gene (5 bases). There are 12 residues in the CDR3. Per the germline V gene, CDR1 is SQVTM and CDR2 is ANQGSEA. V dropped 4 bases and J dropped 2 bases, with 8 bases sitting between them. The CDR3 nucleotides read TGCAGCGTTGGTCGAGGGCAAGAGACCCAGTACTTC. It translates to CSVGRGQETQYF.

This clonotype was found many times. The genes are TRBV20-1 and TRBJ2-2; TRBD1 matches at 12 bases. The junction had 15 bases not matched to a gene; V was cut back by 0 bases and J by 7 bases. The CDR3 loop spans 19 amino acids. CDR1 DFQATT and CDR2 SNEGSKA come from the germline V gene (reference sequence). The CDR3 protein is CSARETLGGQGAGGGELFF. In DNA form, the CDR3 reads TGCAGTGCTAGAGAGACCTTAGGGGGACAGGGGGCGGGTGGCGGGGAGCTGTTTTTT.

The rearrangement joins TRBV11-3 to TRBJ1-1; tentative D call: TRBD1 (6 bases). The V gene's germline CDR1 is SGHNT and CDR2 YENEEA. Trimming took off 6 bases at V and 4 bases at J, with 15 bases between the two ends. The CDR3 totals 14 residues. The CDR3 is CASSRQAARTEAFF. DNA for the CDR3: TGTGCCAGCAGTCGACAGGCGGCCCGCACTGAAGCTTTCTTT.

At least ten counts were recorded for this clonotype. V and J are TRBV29-1 and TRBJ1-2, with 9 positions matching TRBD1. J lost 7 bases, V lost 5 bases, and 14 bases had no gene match. This CDR3 is built from 15 residues. CDR1 is SQVTM, CDR2 ANQGSEA, per germline. The DNA for the CDR3 is TGCAGCGTTAGACTTACAGGGGGCGAATTGGGTGGCTACACCTTC. It yields the protein CSVRLTGGELGGYTF.

This clonotype was counted ten times or more. This rearrangement joins TRBV3-1 to TRBJ1-1, with a tentative D call TRBD1 (5 bases). Germline CDR1 reads LGHDT; CDR2 reads YNNKEL (reference sequence). Trimming cost V 6 bases and J 5 bases, with 7 bases left between them. The CDR3 covers 11 residues. CDR3 in DNA: TGTGCCAGCAGTTGGGGGACTGAAGCTTTCTTT. It codes for CASSWGTEAFF. Supplemented by reference TRBV3-1 and TRBJ1-1, the full variable domain reads DTAVSQTPKYLVTQMGNDKSIKCEQNLGHDTMYWYKQDSKKFLKIMFSYNNKELIINETVPNRFSPKSPDKAHLNLHINSLELGDSAVYFCASSWGTEAFFGQGTRLTVV.

This clonotype was seen ten or more times. CDR3 sequence reads: CASSNQRGATEQFF. The DNA for the CDR3 is TGTGCCAGCAGTAACCAGCGGGGGGCAACTGAGCAGTTCTTC. This chain joins TRBV6-1 and TRBJ2-1; 9 nucleotides agree with TRBD2. With 5 bases clipped from V and 9 bases from J, the junction kept 8 bases outside the gene matches. CDR1 MNHNS and CDR2 SASEGT come from the germline V gene. CDR3 length: 14 amino acids.

Of note for this clonotype: One base separates it from a far larger clone, so it is likely a read error. The chain has TRBV7-2 and TRBJ2-7; TRBD2 might be the D (6 bases). The CDR3 spans 15 residues. Trimming removed 6 bases at V and 2 bases at J, with 17 bases between. Germline loops: CDR1 SGHTA, CDR2 FQGNSA. The CDR3 DNA reads as TGTGCCAGCAGTGAAGAGGGACTGAATGCCTACGAGCAGTACTTC. This encodes CASSEEGLNAYEQYF.

The CDR3 coding sequence is TGTGCCAGCAGCTTAGGGGCCGCTGGCTACACCTTC. Encoded protein: CASSLGAAGYTF. The chain recombines TRBV11-2 with TRBJ1-2; D remains unclear. From germline, CDR1 is SGHAT and CDR2 FQNNGV. CDR3 length: 12 residues. V shed 1 base and J shed 7 bases, with 7 bases lying between them.

Turning to this clonotype: A read error is possible here, since a much larger clone lies one base away. The conserved phenylalanine or tryptophan is not found at the CDR3 terminus, so this likely reflects a read error. The chain is built from TRBV2 and TRBJ2-2; 8 nucleotides agree with TRBD1. CDR3 length: 14 amino acids. Per the germline V gene, CDR1 is SNHLY and CDR2 is FYNNEI. Trimming removed 7 bases from V and 0 bases from J; junction bases left unmatched: 1. Here the CDR3 reads CASMTGANTGELFS. CDR3 nucleotides: TGTGCCAGCATGACAGGGGCGAACACCGGGGAGCTGTTTTCT.

This clonotype was observed a single time. The V and J genes are TRBV28 and TRBJ2-5; 7 bases fit TRBD2. CDR1 and CDR2 (germline): MDHEN, SYDVKM. CDR3 length: 15 residues. V shed 8 bases, J shed 5 bases, and the junction held 14 bases outside the gene matches. Here the CDR3 reads CASGEGALGLETQYF. The DNA of the CDR3 is TGTGCCAGCGGGGAGGGAGCGCTGGGTCTGGAGACCCAGTACTTC.

This clonotype was found many times. The junction differs from germline at one of its ends, possibly a read error. This rearrangement joins TRBV5-1 to TRBJ2-3; D is possibly TRBD1 (6 bases). The CDR3 extends over 15 amino acids. CDR1 is SGHRS and CDR2 is YFSETQ in the germline V gene. The CDR3, as DNA: TGTGCCAGCAGCCAGGACGGACAGAGCACAGATACGCAGTATTTT. Protein: CASSQDGQSTDTQYF.

Remarks on this clonotype: A read error is the likely source, as a far larger clone sits one nucleotide away. The conserved closing phenylalanine or tryptophan is absent in this CDR3, likely reflecting a read error. This rearrangement joins TRBV5-1 to TRBJ2-3; 13 bases fit TRBD2. This CDR3 is 17 amino acids long. The germline gives CDR1 SGHRS, CDR2 YFSETQ. In DNA form, the CDR3 reads TGTGCCAGCAGCCGCACTAGCGGGGGGGCGGGGGGAGATACGCAGTATCTT. Its protein is CASSRTSGGAGGDTQYL.

This clonotype was observed a handful of times. The chain is built from TRBV6-1 and TRBJ2-2, with D hard to call. This CDR3 spans 13 amino acids. Germline loops: CDR1 MNHNS, CDR2 SASEGT. Deletions cut 5 bases from V and 1 base from J, with 5 bases between. The CDR3: CASSNMNTGELFF. The CDR3 DNA follows: TGTGCCAGCAGTAACATGAACACCGGGGAGCTGTTTTTT.

The sample holds many counts of this clonotype. This chain joins TRBV2 and TRBJ2-5, with D maybe TRBD2 (5 bases). V was clipped by 7 bases and J by 5 bases, with 17 bases between them. Germline V gene sequence: CDR1 SNHLY, CDR2 FYNNEI. The CDR3 consists of 14 residues. CDR3 DNA sequence: TGTGCCAGCATTTCTCGGGATTTGGGGGAGACCCAGTACTTC. Residues: CASISRDLGETQYF.

This clonotype was seen many times. J is TRBJ1-5 and V is TRBV2; D may be TRBD1 (5 bases). Trimming took 7 bases from V and 5 from J, leaving 18 bases between them. Looked up from germline, CDR1 is SNHLY and CDR2 is FYNNEI. This CDR3 region has 15 residues. CDR3 DNA sequence: TGTGCCAGCACGAAGGACATGCAGGGAGATCAGCCCCAGCATTTT. As protein: CASTKDMQGDQPQHF. Filled out from reference TRBV2 and TRBJ1-5, the complete variable domain reads EPEVTQTPSHQVTQMGQEVILRCVPISNHLYFYWYRQILGQKVEFLVSFYNNEISEKSEIFDDQFSVERPDGSNFTLKIRSTKLEDSAMYFCASTKDMQGDQPQHFGDGTRLSIL.

This clonotype was found many times. The V and J genes are TRBV20-1 and TRBJ2-1; 10 positions match TRBD1. This CDR3 spans 14 amino acids. Germline lookup yields CDR1 DFQATT and CDR2 SNEGSKA (reference sequence). J gave up 6 bases and V 2 bases, and 4 bases lay outside the gene matches. In DNA form, the CDR3 reads TGCAGTGCTAGAACCGGGACAGGGGCCAATGAGCAGTTCTTC. Translated: CSARTGTGANEQFF.

This clonotype occurred many times. The V and J genes are TRBV27 and TRBJ2-4, with 9 bases fitting TRBD1. The CDR3 extends over 14 amino acids. V dropped 4 bases and J dropped 8; count of bases not matched to a gene: 6. CDR1 is MNHEY, CDR2 SMNVEV, per germline (reference sequence). CDR3 loop: CASSSGTGTDIQYF. The CDR3 nucleotides read TGTGCCAGCAGTTCCGGGACAGGGACAGACATTCAGTACTTC.

The sample holds many counts of this clonotype. V gene TRBV6-1 combines with J gene TRBJ2-7; 10 bases align to TRBD1. The CDR3 is 16 residues long. Germline CDR1 reads MNHNS; CDR2 reads SASEGT. V shed 6 bases, J shed 6 bases, and the junction held 14 bases outside the gene matches. The chain's CDR3 is CASSSGVGGTGVEQYF. The CDR3 coding sequence is TGTGCCAGCAGCTCCGGGGTAGGGGGGACAGGGGTCGAGCAGTACTTC.